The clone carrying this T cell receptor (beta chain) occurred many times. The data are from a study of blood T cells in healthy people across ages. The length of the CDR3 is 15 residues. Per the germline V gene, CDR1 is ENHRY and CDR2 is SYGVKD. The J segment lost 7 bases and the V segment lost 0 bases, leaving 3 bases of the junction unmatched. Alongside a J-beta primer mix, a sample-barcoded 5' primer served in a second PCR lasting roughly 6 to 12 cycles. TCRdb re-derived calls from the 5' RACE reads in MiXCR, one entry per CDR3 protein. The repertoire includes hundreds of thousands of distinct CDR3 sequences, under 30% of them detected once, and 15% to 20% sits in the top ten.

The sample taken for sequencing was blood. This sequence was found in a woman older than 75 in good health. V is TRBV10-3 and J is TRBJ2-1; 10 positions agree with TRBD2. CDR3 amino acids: CAISESAGGRNEQFF. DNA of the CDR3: TGTGCCATCAGTGAGTCAGCGGGGGGGCGTAATGAGCAGTTCTTC.